One and the same sample provided the 27 T cell receptor beta chains below, sequenced in a study of blood T cells in healthy people across ages. A second PCR, run for roughly 7 to 11 cycles, used a sample-barcoded 5' primer plus a J-beta primer mix. TCRdb re-analysed the 5' RACE reads in MiXCR, keeping a single row per CDR3 protein. The sample yields 1.2 million to 1.5 million distinct CDR3 sequences, around 59% seen once. Sequencing used blood. Every receptor here comes from a man between 18 and 35 years old in good health.

The chain links TRBV20-1 to TRBJ1-5; the match to TRBD1 covers 10 bases. V lost 6 bases and J lost 5; bases outside the gene matches: 7. Germline CDR1 and CDR2: DFQATT and SNEGSKA (reference sequence). This CDR3 region has 14 residues. The CDR3 sequence is CSARPGQGYQPQHF. CDR3 bases: TGCAGTGCGCGTCCGGGACAGGGGTATCAGCCCCAGCATTTT.

The rearrangement joins TRBV7-9 to TRBJ2-6; 7 bases map to TRBD1. Trimming at V came to 6 bases and at J to 0 bases, leaving 5 bases not matched to a gene. In germline, CDR1 is SEHNR, CDR2 FQNEAQ (reference sequence). The CDR3 covers 16 residues. DNA of the CDR3: TGTGCCAGCAGTCGGGACAGAGACTCTGGGGCCAACGTCCTGACTTTC. It yields the protein CASSRDRDSGANVLTF.

The genes are TRBV6-6 and TRBJ2-7; a weak D match, TRBD2 (6 bases). V was pared by 5 bases and J by 10 bases, with 24 bases between. Germline CDR1 MNHNY, CDR2 SVGAGI (reference sequence). This CDR3 region has 15 residues. The CDR3 coding sequence is TGTGCCAGCAGTCTGGGGGGAACATTGGGGGAGGTCCAGTACTTC. Translation gives CASSLGGTLGEVQYF.

This clonotype was seen only a few times. The chain has TRBV20-1 and TRBJ2-7; TRBD2 is a possible D gene (5 bases). CDR3 length: 14 residues. Trimming stripped 7 bases from V and 4 bases from J, with 20 bases between. CDR1 and CDR2 (germline): DFQATT, SNEGSKA (reference sequence). DNA for the CDR3: TGCAGTGGGACTGGGGAGCAGGTGTGGTACGAGCAGTACTTC. Protein product: CSGTGEQVWYEQYF.

The table lists this clonotype with a count of one. The gene calls are TRBV13 and TRBJ2-1, with unresolved D. The V gene's germline CDR1 is PRHDT and CDR2 FYEKMQ (reference sequence). This CDR3 has 12 residues. The V end was cut by 5 bases, the J end by 5 bases, with 7 bases between. The CDR3 here is CASSNWDNEQFF. CDR3 in DNA: TGTGCCAGCAGCAATTGGGACAATGAGCAGTTCTTC.

This chain links TRBV7-2 with TRBJ1-1; D possibly corresponds to TRBD1 (6 bases). The CDR3 sequence is 11 residues long. V shed 5 bases and J shed 11 bases, with 12 bases lying between them. The germline gives CDR1 SGHTA, CDR2 FQGNSA. CDR3 coding DNA: TGTGCCAGCAGCCTTACAGGGAGTGCTTTCTTT. This gives the protein CASSLTGSAFF. The complete variable domain, with remaining parts taken from reference TRBV7-2 and TRBJ1-1, reads GAGVSQSPSNKVTEKGKDVELRCDPISGHTALYWYRQSLGQGLEFLIYFQGNSAPDKSGLPSDRFSAERTGGSVSTLTIQRTQQEDSAVYLCASSLTGSAFFGQGTRLTVV.

This clonotype showed up just once. The chain recombines TRBV25-1 with TRBJ2-7; 12 bases are shared with TRBD1. From germline, CDR1 is MGHDK and CDR2 SYGVNS. The CDR3 has 18 amino acids. Unmatched junction bases numbered 16, after V lost 3 bases and J lost 7 bases. This CDR3 reads CASSDYTKGQGAYNEQYF. The CDR3 region has the DNA TGTGCCAGCAGTGACTATACTAAGGGACAGGGGGCTTACAATGAGCAGTACTTC.

The chain is built from TRBV29-1 and TRBJ2-7, with 10 nucleotides matching TRBD2. Germline CDR1 and CDR2: SQVTM and ANQGSEA. Trimming removed 2 bases from V and 7 bases from J; junction bases left unmatched: 11. The CDR3 spans 15 residues. In DNA, the CDR3 is TGCAGCGTTGAACTCGGAGCGGGGGGGCAGAATGAGCAGTACTTC. Translating gives CSVELGAGGQNEQYF.

V and J are TRBV18 and TRBJ1-1; the match to TRBD1 covers 7 bases. The CDR3 length is 13 residues. The V gene's germline CDR1 is KGHSH and CDR2 LQKENI. V dropped 5 bases and J dropped 5; count of bases not matched to a gene: 5. The CDR3 protein is CASSDQGVTEAFF. CDR3 nucleotides: TGTGCCAGCTCAGACCAGGGGGTTACTGAAGCTTTCTTT.

The chain employs TRBV3-1 and TRBJ2-4; D gene unclear. This CDR3 has 15 amino acids. Germline CDR1 is LGHDT and CDR2 is YNNKEL (reference sequence). V shed 0 bases and J shed 7 bases, with 13 bases lying between them. The CDR3 coding sequence is TGTGCCAGCAGCCAAGATTTCCGAGAGGATAACATTCAGTACTTC. This gives the protein CASSQDFREDNIQYF. Full variable domain (remainder filled in from reference TRBV3-1 and TRBJ2-4): DTAVSQTPKYLVTQMGNDKSIKCEQNLGHDTMYWYKQDSKKFLKIMFSYNNKELIINETVPNRFSPKSPDKAHLNLHINSLELGDSAVYFCASSQDFREDNIQYFGAGTRLSVL.

The chain uses TRBV19 and TRBJ2-7; D perhaps matches TRBD2 (6 bases). Germline CDR1 is LNHDA and CDR2 is SQIVND (reference sequence). This CDR3 is 13 amino acids long. Trimming cost V 5 bases and J 4 bases, with 12 bases left between them. The CDR3 DNA follows: TGTGCCAGTAGTGGGACTTCCTTTTACGAGCAGTACTTC. Translation gives CASSGTSFYEQYF. Combining the CDR3 with reference TRBV19 and TRBJ2-7 gives the whole variable domain DGGITQSPKYLFRKEGQNVTLSCEQNLNHDAMYWYRQDPGQGLRLIYYSQIVNDFQKGDIAEGYSVSREKKESFPLTVTSAQKNPTAFYLCASSGTSFYEQYFGPGTRLTVT.

V gene TRBV29-1 combines with J gene TRBJ2-2; D perhaps matches TRBD1 (6 bases). The CDR3 is 14 amino acids. V was cut by 6 bases and J by 0 bases, with 11 bases left in between. Germline CDR1 SQVTM, CDR2 ANQGSEA. CDR3 amino acids: CSVVDSANTGELFF. CDR3 sequence (DNA): TGCAGCGTGGTGGACAGCGCGAACACCGGGGAGCTGTTTTTT.

The V call is TRBV5-6, the J call TRBJ2-7; D ambiguous. V was shortened by 7 bases and J by 4 bases, with 18 bases between the two germline ends. CDR1 and CDR2 (germline): SGHDT, YYEEEE. This CDR3 is 14 amino acids long. This chain's CDR3 is CASSNGMQIYEQYF. CDR3 bases: TGTGCCAGCTCGAATGGGATGCAGATTTACGAGCAGTACTTC.

This clonotype was seen more than once but under ten times. The chain employs TRBV29-1 and TRBJ2-7, with a tentative D call TRBD2 (5 bases). V was trimmed by 6 bases and J by 3 bases, leaving 21 bases between them. The CDR3 contains 15 residues. Germline CDR1 and CDR2: SQVTM and ANQGSEA. CDR3 sequence: CSVLSRDRASYEQYF. The CDR3 coding sequence is TGCAGCGTCCTATCCCGGGATCGAGCCAGCTACGAGCAGTACTTC.

The rearrangement uses TRBV4-1 and TRBJ2-3, with 7 bases lining up with TRBD2. This CDR3 contains 17 residues. Losses at the gene ends were 4 bases for V and 2 bases for J; bases not matched to a gene: 12. The germline V gene has CDR1 MGHRA and CDR2 YSYEKL. CDR3: CASSPHWGGLNTDTQYF. The CDR3 bases are TGCGCCAGCAGCCCCCACTGGGGGGGACTAAACACAGATACGCAGTATTTT.

V and J are TRBV4-3 and TRBJ1-2, with D possibly matching TRBD1 (6 bases). CDR3 length: 17 residues. The ends were cut back, 1 base at V and 4 bases at J, with 19 bases in the middle. Germline CDR1 LGHNA, CDR2 YSLEER. The CDR3 nucleotides are TGCGCCAGCAGCCAAGCCCCCCCGGGACAATCAGGCTATGGCTACACCTTC. Amino acids: CASSQAPPGQSGYGYTF.

This chain links TRBV6-1 with TRBJ1-1, with D hard to call. This CDR3 comprises 13 residues. CDR1 and CDR2 from the germline V gene are MNHNS and SASEGT. V was clipped by 6 bases and J by 5 bases, with 13 bases between them. CDR3 bases: TGTGCCAGCAGGGAAAATGTGGGGACTGAAGCTTTCTTT. Protein product: CASRENVGTEAFF.

The chain employs TRBV13 and TRBJ2-1, with 15 bases lining up with TRBD2. This CDR3 contains 16 residues. Germline trimming cut 5 bases from V and 8 bases from J; bases unmatched to any gene: 7. Germline-derived CDR1 and CDR2 are PRHDT and FYEKMQ (reference sequence). CDR3 in amino acids: CASSQGTSGRNDEQFF. In DNA, the CDR3 is TGTGCCAGCAGCCAAGGGACTAGCGGGAGGAACGATGAGCAGTTCTTC.

This clonotype was counted between two and nine times. The rearrangement uses TRBV10-3 and TRBJ2-4; D may be TRBD1 (5 bases). Judging by the DNA end, TRBJ2-7 fits better; the J call may be wrong. The CDR3 has 14 residues. The germline V gene encodes CDR1 ENHRY and CDR2 SYGVKD. CDR3: CAISDGPRVHEQYF. For the CDR3, the DNA is TGTGCCATCAGTGATGGTCCCAGGGTTCACGAGCAGTACTTC.

The rearrangement joins TRBV13 to TRBJ2-7; D not resolved. The J call is uncertain, as TRBJ2-4 better fits the DNA end. There are 17 residues in the CDR3. Looked up from germline, CDR1 is PRHDT and CDR2 is FYEKMQ (reference sequence). The CDR3 sequence: CASSLGLSIGAKNIQYF. In DNA form, the CDR3 reads TGTGCCAGCAGCTTAGGCCTTTCTATCGGGGCCAAAAACATTCAGTACTTC.

This clonotype was counted a few times. The rearrangement links TRBV3-1 to TRBJ2-6; D not certain. Germline CDR1 reads LGHDT; CDR2 reads YNNKEL (reference sequence). V shed 3 bases and J shed 0 bases, with 9 bases lying between them. The CDR3 totals 16 residues. CDR3 sequence: CASSQQRYSGANVLTF. In nucleotides, the CDR3 is TGTGCCAGCAGCCAGCAGAGGTACTCTGGGGCCAACGTCCTGACTTTC.

This clonotype was counted only a few times. The rearrangement uses TRBV27 and TRBJ2-5; 7 bases map to TRBD2. The germline V gene encodes CDR1 MNHEY and CDR2 SMNVEV (reference sequence). CDR3 size: 13 residues. After removal of 5 bases from V and 5 bases from J, the junction contained 5 bases not matched to a gene. Here the CDR3 reads CASSRGGGETQYF. The CDR3 nucleotides are TGTGCCAGCAGTCGCGGGGGAGGGGAGACCCAGTACTTC.

This clonotype was counted a single time. The V call is TRBV2, the J call TRBJ2-3, with 11 bases fitting TRBD2. CDR1 and CDR2 from the germline V gene are SNHLY and FYNNEI. This CDR3 spans 16 amino acids. The V segment lost 8 bases and the J segment 5 bases; nucleotides outside the gene matches: 12. This CDR3 is CASVAGGPPPLDTQYF. CDR3 DNA sequence: TGTGCCAGCGTAGCGGGGGGGCCACCCCCTTTAGATACGCAGTATTTT.

J is TRBJ1-6 and V is TRBV25-1; D may be TRBD1 (6 bases). The germline CDR1 and CDR2 sequences are MGHDK and SYGVNS. V gave up 1 base and J gave up 5 bases, with 9 bases separating them. The CDR3 totals 15 residues. The CDR3 loop reads CASSELDRNNSPLHF. The CDR3 DNA sequence: TGTGCCAGCAGTGAATTAGACAGGAATAATTCACCCCTCCACTTT.

The chain has TRBV7-2 and TRBJ1-4, with no clear D. CDR1 is SGHTA, CDR2 FQGNSA, per germline. The CDR3 sequence is 14 residues long. V was trimmed by 5 bases and J by 7 bases, leaving 14 bases between them. CDR3 amino acids: CASSKEGWVEKLFF. The CDR3 DNA reads as TGTGCCAGCAGCAAAGAAGGGTGGGTTGAAAAACTGTTTTTT.

The rearrangement uses TRBV29-1 and TRBJ2-1; possibly TRBD2 for D (5 bases). Deletions cut 7 bases from V and 7 bases from J, with 17 bases between. This CDR3 is built from 13 residues. Looked up from germline, CDR1 is SQVTM and CDR2 is ANQGSEA. The CDR3 coding sequence is TGCAGCGCCCAAGGGCTAGCTCGGAATGAGCAGTTCTTC. This translates into CSAQGLARNEQFF.

The rearrangement links TRBV20-1 to TRBJ2-3; 9 nucleotides align to TRBD1. The CDR3 has 14 residues. V shed 6 bases and J 5 bases; nucleotides not matched to a gene: 9. CDR1 is DFQATT, CDR2 SNEGSKA, per germline (reference sequence). CDR3 amino acids: CSAGPGQGVDTQYF. Here the CDR3 DNA reads TGCAGTGCCGGACCGGGACAGGGTGTAGATACGCAGTATTTT.